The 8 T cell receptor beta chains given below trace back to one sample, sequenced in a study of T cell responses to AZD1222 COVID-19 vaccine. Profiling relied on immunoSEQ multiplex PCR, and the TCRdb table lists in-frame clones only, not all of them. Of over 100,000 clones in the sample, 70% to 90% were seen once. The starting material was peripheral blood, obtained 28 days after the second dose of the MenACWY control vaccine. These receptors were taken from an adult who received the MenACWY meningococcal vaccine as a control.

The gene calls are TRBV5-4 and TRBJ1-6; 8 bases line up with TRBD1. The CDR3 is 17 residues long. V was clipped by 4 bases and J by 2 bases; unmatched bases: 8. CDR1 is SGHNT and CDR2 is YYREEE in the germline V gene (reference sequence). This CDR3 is CASSADRGSTYNSPLHF. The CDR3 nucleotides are TGTGCCAGCAGCGCAGACAGGGGTTCAACCTATAATTCACCCCTCCACTTT.

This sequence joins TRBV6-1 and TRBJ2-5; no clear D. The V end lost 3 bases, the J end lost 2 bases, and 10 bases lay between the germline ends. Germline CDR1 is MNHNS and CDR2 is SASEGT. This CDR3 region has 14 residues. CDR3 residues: CASSDWRLQETQYF. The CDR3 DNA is TGTGCCAGCAGTGATTGGCGGTTACAAGAGACCCAGTACTTC.

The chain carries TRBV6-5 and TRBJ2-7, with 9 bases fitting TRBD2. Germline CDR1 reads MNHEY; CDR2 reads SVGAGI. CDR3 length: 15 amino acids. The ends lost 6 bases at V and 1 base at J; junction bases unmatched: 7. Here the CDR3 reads CASREGLAHSYEQYF. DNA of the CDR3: TGTGCCAGCAGGGAGGGACTAGCTCATTCCTACGAGCAGTACTTC.

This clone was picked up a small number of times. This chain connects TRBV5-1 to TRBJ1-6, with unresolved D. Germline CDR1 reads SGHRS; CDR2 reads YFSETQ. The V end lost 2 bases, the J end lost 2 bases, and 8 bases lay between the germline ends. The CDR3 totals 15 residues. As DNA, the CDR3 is TGCGCCAGCAGCTTACGCGAGGCCTATAATTCACCCCTCCACTTT. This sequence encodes CASSLREAYNSPLHF. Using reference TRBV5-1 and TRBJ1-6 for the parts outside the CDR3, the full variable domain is KAGVTQTPRYLIKTRGQQVTLSCSPISGHRSVSWYQQTPGQGLQFLFEYFSETQRNKGNFPGRFSGRQFSNSRSEMNVSTLELGDSALYLCASSLREAYNSPLHFGNGTRLTVT.

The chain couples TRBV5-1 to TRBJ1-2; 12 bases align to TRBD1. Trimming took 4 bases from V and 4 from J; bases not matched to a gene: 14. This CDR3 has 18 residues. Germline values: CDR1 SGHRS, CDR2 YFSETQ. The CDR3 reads CASSREGQGARLSYGYTF. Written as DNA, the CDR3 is TGCGCCAGCAGCCGGGAGGGACAGGGGGCGCGTTTGTCCTATGGCTACACCTTC.

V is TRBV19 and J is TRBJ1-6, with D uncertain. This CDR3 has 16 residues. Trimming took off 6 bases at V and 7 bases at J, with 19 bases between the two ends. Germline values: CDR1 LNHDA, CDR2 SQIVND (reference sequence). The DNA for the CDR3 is TGTGCCAGTAGGCCTTCCCGGGCAGGAGGAAATTCACCCCTCCACTTT. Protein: CASRPSRAGGNSPLHF.

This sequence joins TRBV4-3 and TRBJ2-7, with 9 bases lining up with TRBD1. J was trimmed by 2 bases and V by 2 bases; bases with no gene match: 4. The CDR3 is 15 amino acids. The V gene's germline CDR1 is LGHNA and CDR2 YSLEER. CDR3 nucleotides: TGCGCCAGCAGCCAACGGACAGGGGTGGCCTACGAGCAGTACTTC. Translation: CASSQRTGVAYEQYF.

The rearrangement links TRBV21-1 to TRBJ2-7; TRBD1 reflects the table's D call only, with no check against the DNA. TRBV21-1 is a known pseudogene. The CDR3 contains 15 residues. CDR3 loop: CASSNAPGQGFGEYV. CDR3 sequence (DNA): TGTGCCAGCAGCAACGCTCCGGGACAGGGGTTCGGGGAGTACGTC.